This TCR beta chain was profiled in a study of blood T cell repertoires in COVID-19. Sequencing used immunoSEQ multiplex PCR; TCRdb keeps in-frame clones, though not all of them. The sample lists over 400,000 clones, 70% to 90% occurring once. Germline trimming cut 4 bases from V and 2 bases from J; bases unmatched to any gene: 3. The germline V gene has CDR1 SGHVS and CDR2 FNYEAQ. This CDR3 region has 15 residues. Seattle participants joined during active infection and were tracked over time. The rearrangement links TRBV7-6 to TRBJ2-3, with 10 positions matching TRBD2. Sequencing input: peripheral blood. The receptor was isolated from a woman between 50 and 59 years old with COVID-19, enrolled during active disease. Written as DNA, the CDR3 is TGTGCCAGCAGCTCCCTAGCGGGGGCCACAGATACGCAGTATTTT. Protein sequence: CASSSLAGATDTQYF. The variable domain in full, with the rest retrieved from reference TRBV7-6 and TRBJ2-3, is GAGVSQSPRYKVTKRGQDVALRCDPISGHVSLYWYRQALGQGPEFLTYFNYEAQQDKSGLPNDRFSAERPEGSISTLTIQRTEQRDSAMYRCASSSLAGATDTQYFGPGTRLTVL.